This T cell receptor beta chain was captured by sequencing in a study of shared clonotypes between healthy human individuals. Repertoires were generated with immunoSEQ multiplex PCR, while TCRdb's copy carries only in-frame clones and drops some. In the table there are approximately 470,000 clones, roughly 80% of which are singletons. The germline V and J ends were trimmed by 1 base and 9 bases, with 22 bases remaining between them. This CDR3 spans 16 amino acids. The germline V gene encodes CDR1 SGHTA and CDR2 FQGNSA. This TCR was sampled from a woman aged 40 to 50 in good health. Some clones in this sample may be carry-over from other donors' samples. The chain recombines TRBV7-2 with TRBJ2-7; D possibly corresponds to TRBD2 (6 bases). Sequencing was performed on PBMCs. The DNA for the CDR3 is TGTGCCAGCAGCTTAGTCGCATCGGGAGCTAGTCCTGGGCAGTACTTC. The encoded protein is CASSLVASGASPGQYF.